What follows are 10 T cell receptor beta chains derived from one specimen sequenced in a study of control samples from healthy donors and cancer patients. TCRdb's table, derived via immunoSEQ multiplex PCR, lists solely in-frame clones and lacks some. The sample includes 90,000 to 150,000 clones, 87% of them seen just once. Sequencing was carried out using blood. The receptors shown here come from a man aged 25 to 40 in good health.

The CDR3 region is CASGFQRTDGGPLAKNIQYF. CDR3 nucleotides: TGTGCTAGTGGTTTTCAGAGGACCGACGGCGGGCCGCTAGCCAAAAACATTCAGTACTTC. V is TRBV12-5 and J is TRBJ2-4; the D gene is possibly TRBD2 (5 bases). Looked up from germline, CDR1 is LGHNT and CDR2 is FRNRAP. The CDR3 has 20 residues. The V end lost 3 bases, the J end lost 0 bases, and 24 bases lay between the germline ends. Drawing the rest from reference TRBV12-5 and TRBJ2-4, the complete variable domain is DARVTQTPRHKVTEMGQEVTMRCQPILGHNTVFWYRQTMMQGLELLAYFRNRAPLDDSGMPKDRFSAEMPDATLATLKIQPSEPRDSAVYFCASGFQRTDGGPLAKNIQYFGAGTRLSVL.

This clone was detected only once. The genes are TRBV11-2 and TRBJ1-2, with D uncertain. The CDR3 runs to 13 residues. Germline-derived CDR1 and CDR2 are SGHAT and FQNNGV. V was shortened by 5 bases and J by 3 bases, with 10 bases between the two germline ends. As DNA, the CDR3 is TGTGCCAGCAGCCCAGACCGAGACTATGGCTACACCTTC. It codes for CASSPDRDYGYTF.

The rearrangement joins TRBV24-1 to TRBJ2-1; no definite D call. The germline V gene has CDR1 KGHDR and CDR2 SFDVKD. The CDR3 covers 11 residues. V was shortened by 0 bases and J by 11 bases, with 4 bases between the two germline ends. CDR3 sequence: CATSDLAQQFF. In DNA form, the CDR3 reads TGTGCCACCAGTGATTTGGCCCAGCAGTTCTTC.

This chain uses TRBV14 with TRBJ1-2, with 8 positions matching TRBD1. From germline, CDR1 is SGHDN and CDR2 FVKESK. Germline trimming cut 4 bases from V and 6 bases from J; bases unmatched to any gene: 4. The length of the CDR3 is 13 residues. CDR3 DNA: TGTGCCAGCAGCCGAGGACAGGGCGATGGCTACACCTTC. The encoded protein is CASSRGQGDGYTF.

The V gene is TRBV2, the J gene TRBJ1-4, with 10 bases lining up with TRBD1. The CDR3 has 15 amino acids. Germline loops: CDR1 SNHLY, CDR2 FYNNEI. With 3 bases clipped from V and 7 bases from J, the junction kept 5 bases outside the gene matches. The DNA for the CDR3 is TGTGCCAGCAGTGACGACAGGGGGCGAAGTGAAAAACTGTTTTTT. The encoded protein is CASSDDRGRSEKLFF.

This clone was counted once. The chain uses TRBV11-3 and TRBJ2-2; D gene ambiguous. This CDR3 is 14 amino acids long. The germline V gene has CDR1 SGHNT and CDR2 YENEEA. With 6 bases removed from V and 1 base from J, the gap between germline ends came to 9 bases. For the CDR3, the DNA is TGTGCCAGCAGGTTAACAGAGAACACCGGGGAGCTGTTTTTT. Protein product: CASRLTENTGELFF.

This chain joins TRBV19 and TRBJ1-2, with a tentative D call TRBD1 (6 bases). Germline V gene sequence: CDR1 LNHDA, CDR2 SQIVND (reference sequence). With 5 bases removed from V and 2 bases from J, the gap between germline ends came to 9 bases. The CDR3 covers 13 residues. The CDR3 is CASSAGQNYGYTF. As DNA, the CDR3 is TGTGCCAGTAGTGCGGGACAAAACTATGGCTACACCTTC.

V gene TRBV2 combines with J gene TRBJ2-3; no clear D gene. This CDR3 is built from 14 residues. Per the germline V gene, CDR1 is SNHLY and CDR2 is FYNNEI. V lost 10 bases, J lost 2 bases, and 16 bases lay in between. The DNA of the CDR3 is TGTGCCATCAATGGGTTTCTACTCACAGATACGCAGTATTTT. Translated, it gives CAINGFLLTDTQYF.

The CDR3 spells CASSLAVVAEVDEQYF. In DNA, the CDR3 is TGTGCCAGCAGCTTGGCGGTGGTTGCCGAGGTGGACGAGCAGTACTTC. This chain joins TRBV5-8 and TRBJ2-7, with D uncertain. This CDR3 has 16 residues. Deletions cut 0 bases from V and 5 bases from J, with 18 bases between. Germline V CDR1 and CDR2: SGHTS, YDEGEE.

The V gene is TRBV18, the J gene TRBJ2-7; D is undetermined. The CDR3 is 13 residues long. V lost 3 bases to trimming and J lost 0 bases, with 6 bases between them. CDR1 is KGHSH and CDR2 is LQKENI in the germline V gene. DNA of the CDR3: TGTGCCAGCTCACCCCCGAGCTCCTACGAGCAGTACTTC. Amino acids: CASSPPSSYEQYF.